This TCR beta chain appears in the sequencing data of a study of blood T cell repertoires in COVID-19. Sequencing was performed with immunoSEQ multiplex PCR; in TCRdb, only in-frame clones are kept and a portion is missing. The repertoire holds roughly 300,000 clones, with approximately 88% as singletons. The germline CDR1 and CDR2 sequences are LNHDA and SQIVND (reference sequence). The CDR3 length is 15 residues. V lost 4 bases and J lost 9; bases outside the gene matches: 11. This receptor was obtained from a human donor with COVID-19, enrolled during active disease. The donor label of this sample is uncertain. The rearrangement uses TRBV19 and TRBJ2-4; 8 bases are a match to TRBD2. Sequenced input: peripheral blood. The DNA of the CDR3 is TGTGCCAGTAGTACCGTAGCGGGACTGGGTGGCATTCAGTACTTC. The encoded protein is CASSTVAGLGGIQYF.